This entry is about one TCR beta chain. In the authors' methods: Nucleated cell counts were estimated from reference gene primer amplification. This table comes from immunoSEQ multiplex PCR, and its TCRdb copy is limited to in-frame clones, with some not included. D and trimming were read from the DNA, whereas the V and J calls and clone size are those reported in that table. The profile shows some 95,000 clones, around 80% of them singletons. In germline, CDR1 is SGHTS, CDR2 YDEGEE. The CDR3 is 14 residues long. V lost 3 bases and J 7 bases, leaving 14 bases between the germline ends. The data were taken from a study of blood T cell repertoires in COVID-19. Overall study context: Whether acute or convalescent, the COVID-19 samples came from the United States, Italy and Spain. From T cells, B-cell-depleted T cells, or PBMCs came the material, which was cDNA or gDNA.

The specimen sequenced was peripheral blood. The V gene is TRBV5-8, the J gene TRBJ1-5; possible D gene TRBD1, 5 bases. The TCR sequence derives from a man between 65 and 79 years old with acute or convalescent COVID-19. The DNA of the CDR3 is TGTGCCAGCAGCTCTCGGCGGCAGGGCCAGCCCCAGCATTTT. Protein product: CASSSRRQGQPQHF. Supplemented by reference TRBV5-8 and TRBJ1-5, the full variable domain reads EAGVTQSPTHLIKTRGQQATLRCSPISGHTSVYWYQQALGLGLQFLLWYDEGEERNRGNFPPRFSGRQFPNYSSELNVNALELEDSALYLCASSSRRQGQPQHFGDGTRLSIL.